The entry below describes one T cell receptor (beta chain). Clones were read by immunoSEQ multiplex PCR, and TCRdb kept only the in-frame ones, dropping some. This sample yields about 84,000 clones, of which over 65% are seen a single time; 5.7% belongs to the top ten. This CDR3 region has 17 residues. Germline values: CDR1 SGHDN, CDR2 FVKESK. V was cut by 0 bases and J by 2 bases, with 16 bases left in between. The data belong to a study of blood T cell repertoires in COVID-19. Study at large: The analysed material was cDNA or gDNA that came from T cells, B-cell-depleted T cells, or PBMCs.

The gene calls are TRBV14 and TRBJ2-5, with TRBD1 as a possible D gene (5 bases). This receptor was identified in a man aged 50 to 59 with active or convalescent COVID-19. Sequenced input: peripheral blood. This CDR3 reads CASSQDRVRAPQETQYF. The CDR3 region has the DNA TGTGCCAGCAGCCAAGATCGCGTCAGGGCCCCTCAAGAGACCCAGTACTTC. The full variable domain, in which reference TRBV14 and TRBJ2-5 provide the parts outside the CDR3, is EAGVTQFPSHSVIEKGQTVTLRCDPISGHDNLYWYRRVMGKEIKFLLHFVKESKQDESGMPNNRFLAERTGGTYSTLKVQPAELEDSGVYFCASSQDRVRAPQETQYFGPGTRLLVL.